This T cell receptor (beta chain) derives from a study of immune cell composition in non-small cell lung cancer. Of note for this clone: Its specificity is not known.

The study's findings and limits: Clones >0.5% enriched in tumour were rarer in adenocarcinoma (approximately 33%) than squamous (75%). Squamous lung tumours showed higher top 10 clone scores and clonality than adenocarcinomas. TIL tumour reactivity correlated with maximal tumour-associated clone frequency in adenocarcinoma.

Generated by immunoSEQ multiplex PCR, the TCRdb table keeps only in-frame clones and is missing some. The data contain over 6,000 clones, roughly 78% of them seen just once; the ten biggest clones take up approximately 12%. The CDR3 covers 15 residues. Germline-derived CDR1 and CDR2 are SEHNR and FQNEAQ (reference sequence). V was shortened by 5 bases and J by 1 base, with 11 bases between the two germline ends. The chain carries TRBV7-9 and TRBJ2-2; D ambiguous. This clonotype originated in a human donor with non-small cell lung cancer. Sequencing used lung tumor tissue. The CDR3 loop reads CASSTSRQNTGELFF. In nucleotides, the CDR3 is TGTGCCAGCAGCACCTCCAGGCAGAACACCGGGGAGCTGTTTTTT.